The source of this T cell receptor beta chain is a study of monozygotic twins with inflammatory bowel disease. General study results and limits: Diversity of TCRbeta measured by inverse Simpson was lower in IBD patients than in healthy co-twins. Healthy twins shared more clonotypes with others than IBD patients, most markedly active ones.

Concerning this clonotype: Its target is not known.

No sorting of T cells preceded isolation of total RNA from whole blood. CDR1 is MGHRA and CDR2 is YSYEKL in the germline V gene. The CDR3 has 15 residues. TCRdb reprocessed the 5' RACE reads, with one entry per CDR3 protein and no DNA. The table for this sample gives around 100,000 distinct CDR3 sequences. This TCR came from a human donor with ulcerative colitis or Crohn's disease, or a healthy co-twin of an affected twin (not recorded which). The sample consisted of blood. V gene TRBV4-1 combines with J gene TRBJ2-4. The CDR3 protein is CASSQVGLAKNIQYF.